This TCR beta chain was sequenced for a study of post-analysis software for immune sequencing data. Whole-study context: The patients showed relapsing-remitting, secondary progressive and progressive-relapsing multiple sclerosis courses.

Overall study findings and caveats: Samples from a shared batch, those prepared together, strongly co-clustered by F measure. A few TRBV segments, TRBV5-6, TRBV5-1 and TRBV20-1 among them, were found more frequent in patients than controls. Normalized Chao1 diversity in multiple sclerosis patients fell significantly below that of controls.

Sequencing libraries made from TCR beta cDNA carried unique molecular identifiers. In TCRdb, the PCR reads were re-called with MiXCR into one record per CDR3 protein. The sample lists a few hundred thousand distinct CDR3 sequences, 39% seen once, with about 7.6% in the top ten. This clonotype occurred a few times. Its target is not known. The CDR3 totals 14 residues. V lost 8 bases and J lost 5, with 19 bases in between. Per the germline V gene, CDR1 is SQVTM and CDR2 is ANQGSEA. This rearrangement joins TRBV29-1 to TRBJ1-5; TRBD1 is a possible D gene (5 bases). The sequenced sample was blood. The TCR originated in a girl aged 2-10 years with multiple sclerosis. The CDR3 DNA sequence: TGCAGCCTTCTCCCCCGACAGAAGCATCAGCCCCAGCATTTT. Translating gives CSLLPRQKHQPQHF.